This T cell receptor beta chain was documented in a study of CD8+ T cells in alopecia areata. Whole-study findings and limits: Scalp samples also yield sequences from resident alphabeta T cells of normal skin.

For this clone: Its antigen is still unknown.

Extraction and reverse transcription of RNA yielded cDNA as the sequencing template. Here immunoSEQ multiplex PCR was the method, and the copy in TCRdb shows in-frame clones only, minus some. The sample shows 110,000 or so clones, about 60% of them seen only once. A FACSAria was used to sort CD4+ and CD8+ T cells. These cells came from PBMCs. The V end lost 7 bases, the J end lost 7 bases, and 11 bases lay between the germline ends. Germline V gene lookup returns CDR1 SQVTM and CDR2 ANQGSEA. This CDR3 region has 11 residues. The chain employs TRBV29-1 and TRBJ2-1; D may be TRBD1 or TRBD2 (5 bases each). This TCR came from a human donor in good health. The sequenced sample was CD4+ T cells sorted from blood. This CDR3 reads CSAGTQNEQFF. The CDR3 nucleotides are TGCAGCGCCGGGACCCAAAATGAGCAGTTCTTC.